The entry below gives a single T cell receptor beta chain sequence along with its context. This clone came up once. What this receptor recognizes is not known. No base-level quality is on record; no much larger clone is a single base apart. Each collaborating institution followed its own protocols to collect whole blood in K2EDTA tubes. For TCRbeta analysis, collaborator samples were shipped as frozen whole blood, as isolated PBMCs, or as DNA extracted from either sample type. These data originate in a study of blood T cell repertoires in COVID-19 (dated by TCRdb to 2020 to 2022). As for the study more broadly: Samples from collaborators originated in the United States, Italy and Spain and spanned both the acute and convalescent phases of COVID-19. The prospective study material was composed of cDNA or gDNA derived from T cells, B-cell-depleted T cells, or PBMCs. Deeply sampled blood TCRbeta repertoires from subjects exposed to, actively infected with, or recovered from COVID-19 were included in the dataset. The repertoires were released in a freely available public database meant as a resource for research on the immune response to SARS-CoV-2. The samples were drawn from two sources: the first 160 participants of the ongoing ImmuneRACE study, and 1,000 to 1,500 subjects contributed by 6 global collaborators. Nearly every sample came with metadata listing a de-identified subject ID, COVID-19 status, age in years and sex. Where HLA class I and class II types were available, the types were taken from metadata supplied by the sample provider, not from assay-based typing. Summary of the overall study and its limitations: Clinical and demographic metadata were provided uncurated, with the amount varying by source and participant.

TCRbeta CDR3 regions were amplified from genomic DNA by means of the immunoSEQ Assay, a bias-controlled multiplex PCR. Per the authors' processing: Nucleated cell counts per sample were estimated from amplification of reference gene primers within the assay. To quantify the absolute abundance of each unique TCRbeta CDR3 rearrangement, sequence reads were collapsed and filtered. For each sample, productive Simpson clonality was calculated by taking the square root of Simpson's diversity index across productive rearrangements. TCRdb took over this immuneACCESS table, retaining in-frame rearrangements with V and J assigned. Such tables are incomplete; in checked studies, under half of the missing clones stem from an unresolved V gene, and the remainder is unexplained. The V and J calls and clone size come from that table; D and trimming were worked out from the DNA. For this sample the table gives about 43,000 clones, of which 86% were detected only once. Under 9% of the sample lies in the top ten.

As encoded in the germline V gene, CDR1 is SGHTA while CDR2 is FQGNSA. From cysteine to phenylalanine, the CDR3 is 14 amino acids long. Only the CDR3 part of the read is kept: 42 bases, read in frame from the first base. Between the V and J ends, shortened by 0 bases and 2 bases respectively, the junction contains 6 bases. Material: peripheral blood. Recombination joined TRBV7-2 with TRBJ2-3, and TRBD1 may be the D gene, going by 5 matching bases. This clonotype was sampled from a man between 60 and 75 years old with active COVID-19. The CDR3 reads as follows: CASSLAQVTDTQYF. The sequenced DNA: TGTGCCAGCAGCTTAGCACAGGTCACAGATACGCAGTATTTT.